This entry lists 19 T cell receptor beta chains sequenced from one sample in a study of identical twins. TCRdb ran MiXCR on the 5' RACE reads and lists one entry per CDR3 protein. The data hold about 690,000 distinct CDR3 sequences, with around 6% observed a single time. What was sequenced was naive T cells sorted from blood. Receptors were obtained from a man younger than 35 in good health.

This clonotype was counted ten times or more. V and J are TRBV12-3 or TRBV12-4 and TRBJ1-1, with D tentatively TRBD1 (6 bases). With 6 bases removed from V and 6 bases from J, the gap between germline ends came to 20 bases. CDR3 size: 15 residues. DNA of the CDR3: TGTGCCAGCAGCCCGGGGGCGGACAGTACGGCTGAAGCTTTCTTT. Protein product: CASSPGADSTAEAFF.

This clonotype showed up many times. The chain uses TRBV20-1 and TRBJ2-2; 11 positions match TRBD1. The CDR3 loop spans 15 amino acids. In germline, CDR1 is DFQATT, CDR2 SNEGSKA (reference sequence). The trim removed 6 bases at V and 8 bases at J, leaving 11 bases unmatched. As DNA, the CDR3 is TGCAGTGCCCGGGACAGGGGGACCTTTATGGGGGAGCTGTTTTTT. Its translation is CSARDRGTFMGELFF.

This clonotype came up many times. The chain employs TRBV20-1 and TRBJ2-5, with D possibly matching TRBD1 (5 bases). The germline V and J ends were trimmed by 6 bases and 2 bases, with 13 bases remaining between them. There are 13 residues in the CDR3. Germline V gene data show CDR1 as DFQATT and CDR2 as SNEGSKA (reference sequence). The CDR3 DNA sequence: TGCAGTGCCCGTGACAGCCATCAAGAGACCCAGTACTTC. Protein: CSARDSHQETQYF.

Only a few counts were recorded for this clonotype. This chain joins TRBV7-7 and TRBJ2-5, with TRBD2 identical over 7 bases. From germline, CDR1 is SSHAT and CDR2 FNYEAQ (reference sequence). The trim removed 5 bases at V and 5 bases at J, leaving 11 bases unmatched. The CDR3 contains 15 residues. The DNA of the CDR3 is TGTGCCAGCAGCCCCGGGCGAGGGCGGGAGGAGACCCAGTACTTC. Translated: CASSPGRGREETQYF.

There are many counts of this clonotype. V and J are TRBV3-1 and TRBJ2-1, with 9 bases lining up with TRBD2. The V gene's germline CDR1 is LGHDT and CDR2 YNNKEL (reference sequence). The CDR3 runs 16 residues. The J segment lost 2 bases and the V segment lost 1 base, leaving 3 bases of the junction unmatched. The CDR3 DNA reads TGTGCCAGCAGCCAAGTTCTAGCGGGAACCTACAATGAGCAGTTCTTC. It is translated as CASSQVLAGTYNEQFF.

In this sample, this clonotype turned up many times. The chain links TRBV29-1 to TRBJ2-2; a possible D gene is TRBD1 (5 bases). V lost 3 bases, J lost 2 bases, and 10 bases lay in between. The CDR3 length is 14 residues. The germline V gene has CDR1 SQVTM and CDR2 ANQGSEA. CDR3 in DNA: TGCAGCGTTGATATACAGGATAACACCGGGGAGCTGTTTTTT. Translated, it gives CSVDIQDNTGELFF.

At least ten counts were recorded for this clonotype. The rearrangement joins TRBV29-1 to TRBJ1-1; 7 nucleotides align to TRBD1. Germline loops: CDR1 SQVTM, CDR2 ANQGSEA. Germline trimming cut 4 bases from V and 6 bases from J; bases unmatched to any gene: 8. The CDR3 contains 13 residues. CDR3 residues: CSVVATGKAEAFF. The CDR3 DNA reads as TGCAGCGTTGTGGCGACAGGGAAGGCTGAAGCTTTCTTT.

In its sample, this clonotype was seen many times. This chain links TRBV24-1 with TRBJ2-1; D unclear. CDR1 KGHDR and CDR2 SFDVKD come from the germline V gene. This CDR3 spans 15 amino acids. V was clipped by 5 bases and J by 0 bases, with 10 bases between them. The CDR3 loop reads CATSAGGSSYNEQFF. The CDR3 DNA follows: TGTGCCACCAGTGCCGGCGGTAGCTCCTACAATGAGCAGTTCTTC.

In its sample, this clonotype was seen many times. The gene calls are TRBV18 and TRBJ2-1; D uncertain. This CDR3 contains 13 residues. The germline gives CDR1 KGHSH, CDR2 LQKENI. Trimming removed 2 bases at V and 9 bases at J, with 11 bases between. For the CDR3, the DNA is TGTGCCAGCTCACCAGGGGAACTGGGTGAGCAGTTCTTC. It encodes CASSPGELGEQFF.

This clonotype was seen only a few times. The chain uses TRBV11-2 and TRBJ2-7, with 7 bases aligning to TRBD1. J gave up 1 base and V 3 bases, and 3 bases lay outside the gene matches. This CDR3 region has 14 residues. Germline V CDR1 and CDR2: SGHAT, FQNNGV. The CDR3 bases are TGTGCCAGCAGCTTCAGGGACAGATCCTACGAGCAGTACTTC. Its translation is CASSFRDRSYEQYF.

As to this clonotype: A read error is possible here, since a much larger clone lies one base away. The CDR3 end shows no conserved phenylalanine or tryptophan, and so a read error is likely. The V gene is TRBV5-1, the J gene TRBJ2-3; TRBD2 matches at 7 bases. The CDR3 is 14 residues long. Germline CDR1 reads SGHRS; CDR2 reads YFSETQ. The V and J ends lost 0 bases and 6 bases, in that order; junction bases with no gene match: 4. CDR3 nucleotide sequence: TGCGCCAGCAGCTTGGGGGGACTATTGGATACGCAGTATTGT. Its protein product is CASSLGGLLDTQYC.

This clonotype has a handful of counts. This chain connects TRBV4-2 to TRBJ2-6; no definite D call. The germline V gene has CDR1 LGHNA and CDR2 YNFKEQ. V was shortened by 2 bases and J by 0 bases, with 11 bases between the two germline ends. The CDR3 contains 17 residues. For the CDR3, the DNA is TGTGCCAGCAGCCAACTAGTGGAATTCTCTGGGGCCAACGTCCTGACTTTC. As protein: CASSQLVEFSGANVLTF.

In its sample, this clonotype was seen a few times. The V gene is TRBV12-3 or TRBV12-4, the J gene TRBJ2-1; the match to TRBD2 covers 7 bases. This CDR3 is 15 amino acids long. J was trimmed by 7 bases and V by 2 bases; bases with no gene match: 8. CDR3 sequence: CASSLKGRASNEQFF. In DNA, the CDR3 is TGTGCCAGCAGTTTAAAGGGGAGGGCCTCTAATGAGCAGTTCTTC.

This clonotype was observed at least ten times. The chain joins TRBV12-3 or TRBV12-4 to TRBJ1-1; 9 positions agree with TRBD1. V lost 6 bases to trimming and J lost 1 base; unmatched junction nucleotides: 12. The CDR3 runs 17 residues. The CDR3 nucleotides are TGTGCCAGCAGCCCCTTTGGACAGGGGTCTTCGAACACTGAAGCTTTCTTT. Protein sequence: CASSPFGQGSSNTEAFF.

This clonotype was observed many times. This chain connects TRBV20-1 to TRBJ2-1; TRBD2 is a possible D gene (6 bases). The germline CDR1 and CDR2 sequences are DFQATT and SNEGSKA (reference sequence). This CDR3 region has 15 residues. Trimming pared 1 base from V and 3 bases from J, leaving 13 bases between. The DNA of the CDR3 is TGCAGTGCTAGAGGAAGTAGCGGAATCTACAATGAGCAGTTCTTC. Translating it yields CSARGSSGIYNEQFF.

The V and J genes are TRBV6-1 and TRBJ1-6; TRBD1 is a possible D gene (6 bases). The CDR3 spans 13 residues. Per the germline V gene, CDR1 is MNHNS and CDR2 is SASEGT. Trimming left V 6 bases short and J 7 bases short, with 10 bases between. The CDR3 sequence is CASSITGNSPLHF. The CDR3 DNA follows: TGTGCCAGCAGCATAACAGGGAATTCACCCCTCCACTTT.

Ten or more counts support this clonotype. The V call is TRBV7-6, the J call TRBJ2-1; D may be TRBD2 (5 bases). Germline V gives CDR1 SGHVS, CDR2 FNYEAQ. The CDR3 loop spans 16 amino acids. Between the trimmed V and J ends, which lost 2 bases and 2 bases, there was a span of 13 bases. The CDR3 reads CASSLSGSSPYNEQFF. Written as DNA, the CDR3 is TGTGCCAGCAGCTTATCGGGGAGCTCTCCCTACAATGAGCAGTTCTTC.

This chain links TRBV3-1 with TRBJ2-7; perhaps TRBD1 as D (6 bases). V was trimmed by 0 bases and J by 3 bases, leaving 15 bases between them. The CDR3 extends over 16 amino acids. Germline V lookup: CDR1 LGHDT, CDR2 YNNKEL (reference sequence). The DNA of the CDR3 is TGTGCCAGCAGCCAAGATCTGTTGGGGGCGTTCTACGAGCAGTACTTC. Its translation is CASSQDLLGAFYEQYF.

This clonotype was counted at least ten times. V gene TRBV6-2 or TRBV6-3 combines with J gene TRBJ2-2, with D perhaps given as TRBD1 or TRBD2 (5 bases each). V gave up 5 bases and J gave up 7 bases, with 11 bases separating them. Germline V gene lookup returns CDR1 MNHEY and CDR2 SVGEGT. The CDR3 length is 13 residues. The CDR3 DNA reads TGTGCCAGCAGTCTGAGGGACCTCGGGGAGCTGTTTTTT. As protein: CASSLRDLGELFF.